This entry features one TCR beta chain sequence. What it binds is not known. The record originates from a study of CD4 T cells in relation to SARS-CoV-2 and coronaviruses. This CDR3 comprises 13 residues. Germline V gives CDR1 SNHLY, CDR2 FYNNEI. The germline V and J ends were trimmed by 6 bases and 3 bases, with 11 bases remaining between them. Before the COVID-19 pandemic, during about 2011-2019, CD4+ T cells were taken from unexposed donors. After less than 11 days of culture, CD4+ T cells were isolated. Cells permitting, SARS-CoV-2 S/N and four cold-coronavirus spikes were tested on unexposed-donor CD4+ T cells. Cultures held a few million PBMCs per well with 9 to 10 IU/ml IL-2. Sequencing used immunoSEQ multiplex PCR; TCRdb keeps in-frame clones, though not all of them. The table includes tens of thousands of clones, about 71% detected once.

The source of this sequence is a human donor in good health. This chain joins TRBV2 and TRBJ1-2; unclear D gene. Sequenced input: CD4+ T cells from PBMCs, cultured in vitro. The CDR3 loop is CASRSDNYYGYTF. DNA of the CDR3: TGTGCCAGCAGATCAGACAACTACTATGGCTACACCTTC. The full variable domain, with the rest looked up from reference TRBV2 and TRBJ1-2, is EPEVTQTPSHQVTQMGQEVILRCVPISNHLYFYWYRQILGQKVEFLVSFYNNEISEKSEIFDDQFSVERPDGSNFTLKIRSTKLEDSAMYFCASRSDNYYGYTFGSGTRLTVV.